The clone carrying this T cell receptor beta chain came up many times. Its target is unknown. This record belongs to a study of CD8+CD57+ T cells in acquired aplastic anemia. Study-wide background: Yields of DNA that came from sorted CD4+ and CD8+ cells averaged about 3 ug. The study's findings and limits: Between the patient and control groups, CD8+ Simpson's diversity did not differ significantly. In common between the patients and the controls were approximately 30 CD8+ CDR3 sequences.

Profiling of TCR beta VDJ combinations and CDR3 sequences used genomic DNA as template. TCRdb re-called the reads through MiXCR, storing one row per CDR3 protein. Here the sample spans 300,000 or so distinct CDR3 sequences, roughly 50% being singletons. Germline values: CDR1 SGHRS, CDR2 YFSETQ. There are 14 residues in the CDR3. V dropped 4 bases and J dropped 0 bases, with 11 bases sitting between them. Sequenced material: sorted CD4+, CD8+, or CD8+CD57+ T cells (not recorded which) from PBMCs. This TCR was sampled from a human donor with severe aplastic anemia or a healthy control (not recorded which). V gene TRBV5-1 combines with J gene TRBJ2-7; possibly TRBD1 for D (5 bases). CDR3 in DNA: TGCGCCAGCAGCCCGCACAGGAGCTCCTACGAGCAGTACTTC. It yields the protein CASSPHRSSYEQYF. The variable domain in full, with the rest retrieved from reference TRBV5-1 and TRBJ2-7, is KAGVTQTPRYLIKTRGQQVTLSCSPISGHRSVSWYQQTPGQGLQFLFEYFSETQRNKGNFPGRFSGRQFSNSRSEMNVSTLELGDSALYLCASSPHRSSYEQYFGPGTRLTVT.